The 31 T cell receptor beta chains below come from one sample, sequenced in a study of blood T cell repertoires in COVID-19. Only in-frame clones appear in the TCRdb table, and some are missing; sequencing was by immunoSEQ multiplex PCR. Among under 100,000 clones, just under 85% were seen once, and the ten largest hold 15% to 20%. Sample: peripheral blood. The receptors shown here come from a man older than 75 with active or convalescent COVID-19.

The CDR3 region has the DNA TGTGCCACCATTTCGGTGATGGAGGGCTACAATGAGCAGTTCTTC. As protein: CATISVMEGYNEQFF. The rearrangement links TRBV24-1 to TRBJ2-1; a weak D match, TRBD2 (6 bases). Germline V lookup: CDR1 KGHDR, CDR2 SFDVKD. This CDR3 has 15 residues. The V end was cut by 8 bases, the J end by 3 bases, with 16 bases between.

CDR3 residues: CASSVAPADTQYF. The DNA for the CDR3 is TGTGCCAGCAGCGTAGCTCCGGCAGATACGCAGTATTTT. The chain links TRBV9 to TRBJ2-3; D remains ambiguous. This CDR3 comprises 13 residues. The V gene lost 0 bases and the J gene lost 4 bases, with 6 bases spanning the gap. Germline V CDR1 and CDR2: SGDLS, YYNGEE.

The genes are TRBV11-2 and TRBJ2-5; TRBD2 aligns across 9 bases. V lost 5 bases to trimming and J lost 4 bases; unmatched junction nucleotides: 2. The CDR3 runs to 13 residues. Per the germline V gene, CDR1 is SGHAT and CDR2 is FQNNGV. The CDR3 DNA is TGTGCCAGCAGCCGCGGGAGGGGAGAGACCCAGTACTTC. Encoded protein: CASSRGRGETQYF.

The chain carries TRBV7-2 and TRBJ1-6; TRBD1 aligns across 7 bases. The CDR3 totals 15 residues. CDR1 is SGHTA and CDR2 is FQGNSA in the germline V gene. The V gene end was trimmed by 0 bases and the J gene end by 7 bases; junction bases not matched to a gene: 3. The DNA of the CDR3 is TGTGCCAGCAGCTTAGCGGGACAGATGAATTCACCCCTCCACTTT. Translated, it gives CASSLAGQMNSPLHF.

The chain joins TRBV3-1 (or the pseudogene TRBV3-2) to TRBJ1-1; D is possibly TRBD1 (5 bases). With 4 bases removed from V and 3 bases from J, the gap between germline ends came to 9 bases. Germline assignment: CDR1 LGHDT and CDR2 YNNKEL (reference sequence). The CDR3 has 13 residues. The DNA of the CDR3 is TGTGCCAGCAGCCCGCGGGGGGACACTGAAGCTTTCTTT. This codes for CASSPRGDTEAFF.

This clone was counted only a few times. The chain carries TRBV5-5 and TRBJ1-6, with D perhaps TRBD1 (6 bases). The germline V gene encodes CDR1 SGHKS and CDR2 YYEKEE (reference sequence). Trimming removed 4 bases at V and 7 bases at J, with 15 bases between. This CDR3 has 15 residues. CDR3 coding DNA: TGTGCCAGCAGCATCAGAACAGGGTGGAATTCACCCCTCCACTTT. It specifies CASSIRTGWNSPLHF.

The chain couples TRBV28 to TRBJ2-3; the D gene is possibly TRBD2 (5 bases). Trimming shortened V by 8 bases and J by 2 bases, and 8 bases separated the two germline ends. CDR3 length equals 12 residues. CDR1 is MDHEN and CDR2 is SYDVKM in the germline V gene. The chain's CDR3 is CASETNTDTQYF. The DNA of the CDR3 is TGTGCCAGCGAGACTAACACAGATACGCAGTATTTT.

V and J are TRBV3-1 (or the pseudogene TRBV3-2) and TRBJ2-2; D is possibly TRBD2 (5 bases). The CDR3 is 14 residues long. V was shortened by 3 bases and J by 4 bases, with 9 bases between the two germline ends. Germline V gives CDR1 LGHDT, CDR2 YNNKEL (reference sequence). The CDR3 DNA reads as TGTGCCAGCAGCCAGAGGGATGGCACCGGGGAGCTGTTTTTT. This encodes CASSQRDGTGELFF.

The V call is TRBV24-1, the J call TRBJ1-2; a weak D match, TRBD1 (6 bases). V lost 5 bases and J lost 2, with 17 bases in between. The CDR3 consists of 16 residues. Germline lookup yields CDR1 KGHDR and CDR2 SFDVKD. CDR3: CATSGPSGGANYGYTF. CDR3 sequence (DNA): TGTGCCACCAGTGGGCCCTCGGGGGGCGCAAACTATGGCTACACCTTC.

Only a few counts were recorded for this clone. The J gene is TRBJ1-2, the V gene TRBV3-1 (or the pseudogene TRBV3-2); D uncertain. Germline V CDR1 and CDR2: LGHDT, YNNKEL (reference sequence). The CDR3 loop spans 14 amino acids. V shed 1 base and J shed 3 bases, with 9 bases lying between them. The CDR3 nucleotides read TGTGCCAGCAGCCAAGTCGGGGTACACTATGGCTACACCTTC. Its protein product is CASSQVGVHYGYTF.

V is TRBV5-5 and J is TRBJ1-2, with D possibly TRBD1 on 6 matching bases. Trimming shortened V by 4 bases and J by 2 bases, and 12 bases separated the two germline ends. The CDR3 spans 14 residues. CDR1 and CDR2 from the germline V gene are SGHKS and YYEKEE (reference sequence). The CDR3 bases are TGTGCCAGCAGCCTACAGGGAATGAACTATGGCTACACCTTC. Translating it yields CASSLQGMNYGYTF.

The chain is built from TRBV3-1 (or the pseudogene TRBV3-2) and TRBJ2-5; 9 nucleotides line up with TRBD2. V shed 4 bases and J 4 bases; nucleotides not matched to a gene: 10. Per the germline V gene, CDR1 is LGHDT and CDR2 is YNNKEL (reference sequence). CDR3 size: 16 residues. The CDR3 sequence is CASSRQTAGGLETQYF. For the CDR3, the DNA is TGTGCCAGCAGCCGCCAGACGGCGGGGGGGTTAGAGACCCAGTACTTC.

This clone was observed a handful of times. This chain joins TRBV11-2 and TRBJ2-1, with 7 nucleotides matching TRBD1. The CDR3 runs to 16 residues. The V gene's germline CDR1 is SGHAT and CDR2 FQNNGV. Losses at the gene ends were 4 bases for V and 3 bases for J; bases not matched to a gene: 9. The CDR3 loop is CASSSSKGAGYNEQFF. Written as DNA, the CDR3 is TGTGCCAGCAGCTCCTCTAAGGGGGCGGGCTACAATGAGCAGTTCTTC.

In its sample, this clone was seen a few times. The chain employs TRBV3-1 (or the pseudogene TRBV3-2) and TRBJ1-6; tentative D call: TRBD1 (5 bases). This CDR3 is built from 15 residues. Trimming stripped 3 bases from V and 7 bases from J, with 13 bases between. The V gene's germline CDR1 is LGHDT and CDR2 YNNKEL (reference sequence). CDR3 bases: TGTGCCAGCAGCCATTGGGGGGGTCGAAATTCACCCCTCCACTTT. As protein: CASSHWGGRNSPLHF.

This chain's CDR3 is CASSLGPGQISSYNSPLHF. CDR3 DNA: TGCGCCAGCAGCTTGGGCCCCGGACAGATTAGCTCCTATAATTCACCCCTCCACTTT. The chain combines TRBV5-1 with TRBJ1-6; D perhaps matches TRBD1 (6 bases). V shed 0 bases and J shed 0 bases, with 16 bases lying between them. The CDR3 totals 19 residues. CDR1 is SGHRS and CDR2 is YFSETQ in the germline V gene. The full variable domain, with the rest looked up from reference TRBV5-1 and TRBJ1-6, is KAGVTQTPRYLIKTRGQQVTLSCSPISGHRSVSWYQQTPGQGLQFLFEYFSETQRNKGNFPGRFSGRQFSNSRSEMNVSTLELGDSALYLCASSLGPGQISSYNSPLHFGNGTRLTVT.

The chain employs TRBV5-1 and TRBJ1-1, with TRBD1 identical over 9 bases. Germline CDR1 SGHRS, CDR2 YFSETQ. The CDR3 runs 14 residues. The ends lost 4 bases at V and 1 base at J; junction bases unmatched: 2. The DNA for the CDR3 is TGCGCCAGCAGCACGGGACAGGGGAACACTGAAGCTTTCTTT. Translated: CASSTGQGNTEAFF.

This sequence joins TRBV25-1 and TRBJ2-1; TRBD1 aligns across 8 bases. Trimming cost V 4 bases and J 3 bases; bases outside gene matches: 2. The CDR3 is 14 amino acids. Per germline, CDR1 MGHDK and CDR2 SYGVNS. CDR3 nucleotide sequence: TGTGCCAGCAGTGGCGGACAGGGCTACAATGAGCAGTTCTTC. It is translated as CASSGGQGYNEQFF.

V is TRBV28 and J is TRBJ1-3; 7 positions agree with TRBD1. J was trimmed by 2 bases and V by 8 bases; bases with no gene match: 6. The CDR3 has 14 amino acids. CDR1 and CDR2 (germline): MDHEN, SYDVKM. The CDR3 reads CASLDRVTGNTIYF. The CDR3 DNA reads as TGTGCCAGCCTTGACAGGGTTACTGGAAACACCATATATTTT. Variable domain in full (rest from reference TRBV28 and TRBJ1-3): DVKVTQSSRYLVKRTGEKVFLECVQDMDHENMFWYRQDPGLGLRLIYFSYDVKMKEKGDIPEGYSVSREKKERFSLILESASTNQTSMYLCASLDRVTGNTIYFGEGSWLTVV.

The CDR3 protein is CASSSTQGAGANVLTF. The CDR3 DNA reads TGTGCCAGCAGTTCCACCCAAGGGGCCGGGGCCAACGTCCTGACTTTC. The chain has TRBV6-6 and TRBJ2-6; possibly TRBD1 for D (5 bases). CDR3 size: 16 residues. From germline, CDR1 is MNHNY and CDR2 SVGAGI (reference sequence). V was cut by 4 bases and J by 4 bases, with 14 bases left in between.

V usage is TRBV5-1 and J usage is TRBJ1-5; perhaps TRBD1 as D (5 bases). The germline V and J ends were trimmed by 4 bases and 6 bases, with 14 bases remaining between them. This CDR3 is built from 14 residues. The germline V gene encodes CDR1 SGHRS and CDR2 YFSETQ. The CDR3 sequence is CASSVGTGSQPQHF. In DNA form, the CDR3 reads TGCGCCAGCAGCGTGGGGACGGGAAGTCAGCCCCAGCATTTT. Together with reference TRBV5-1 and TRBJ1-5, the CDR3 gives the full variable domain: KAGVTQTPRYLIKTRGQQVTLSCSPISGHRSVSWYQQTPGQGLQFLFEYFSETQRNKGNFPGRFSGRQFSNSRSEMNVSTLELGDSALYLCASSVGTGSQPQHFGDGTRLSIL.

Only a few counts were recorded for this clone. The chain uses TRBV27 and TRBJ1-2; 8 bases are a match to TRBD1. The CDR3 covers 15 residues. J gave up 2 bases and V 5 bases, and 7 bases lay outside the gene matches. Germline lookup yields CDR1 MNHEY and CDR2 SMNVEV (reference sequence). CDR3 amino acids: CASSPWTGFNYGYTF. As DNA, the CDR3 is TGTGCCAGCAGTCCCTGGACAGGGTTCAACTATGGCTACACCTTC.

The rearrangement links TRBV28 to TRBJ1-4; D possibly corresponds to TRBD1 (6 bases). Trimming cost V 10 bases and J 4 bases, with 13 bases left between them. Germline CDR1 and CDR2: MDHEN and SYDVKM. CDR3 length: 13 residues. In DNA form, the CDR3 reads TGTGCCACTGAAGGACAGAATAATGAAAAACTGTTTTTT. Its protein is CATEGQNNEKLFF.

The chain is built from TRBV3-1 (or the pseudogene TRBV3-2) and TRBJ2-4; 7 positions match TRBD2. The CDR3 has 16 amino acids. The V segment lost 3 bases and the J segment 3 bases; nucleotides outside the gene matches: 8. Germline V CDR1 and CDR2: LGHDT, YNNKEL (reference sequence). The CDR3 here is CASSHRTSELKNIQYF. CDR3 bases: TGTGCCAGCAGCCACCGGACTAGTGAGCTCAAAAACATTCAGTACTTC.

The CDR3 nucleotides read TGTGCCAGCAGTGACCCGCCGGGACAGACTTTTTCACTCCACGTC. Residues: CASSDPPGQTFSLHV. The rearrangement links TRBV6-1 to TRBJ2-7, with TRBD1 matching 7 bases. The CDR3 is 15 amino acids. Germline loops: CDR1 MNHNS, CDR2 SASEGT.

The chain couples TRBV5-5 to TRBJ2-2; D is possibly TRBD1 (6 bases). The CDR3 is 15 amino acids. Germline CDR1 is SGHKS and CDR2 is YYEKEE (reference sequence). The germline V and J ends were trimmed by 3 bases and 4 bases, with 13 bases remaining between them. The CDR3 loop is CASSWPKDSTGELFF. DNA for the CDR3: TGTGCCAGCAGCTGGCCCAAGGACAGCACCGGGGAGCTGTTTTTT.

This clone was detected only a few times. The V and J genes are TRBV14 and TRBJ2-1; tentatively, D is TRBD1 (5 bases). V lost 0 bases and J 12 bases, leaving 12 bases between the germline ends. The germline V gene encodes CDR1 SGHDN and CDR2 FVKESK. This CDR3 contains 13 residues. The CDR3 reads CASSQELQGSQFF. CDR3 bases: TGTGCCAGCAGCCAAGAATTGCAGGGTTCGCAGTTCTTC.

The rearrangement joins TRBV5-1 to TRBJ1-1; 9 bases are shared with TRBD1. Germline assignment: CDR1 SGHRS and CDR2 YFSETQ. V trimming: 4 bases; J trimming: 2 bases; junction bases outside the gene matches: 6. The CDR3 has 15 residues. CDR3 in amino acids: CASSLWTGVNTEAFF. Here the CDR3 DNA reads TGCGCCAGCAGCCTGTGGACAGGGGTAAACACTGAAGCTTTCTTT. Supplemented by reference TRBV5-1 and TRBJ1-1, the full variable domain reads KAGVTQTPRYLIKTRGQQVTLSCSPISGHRSVSWYQQTPGQGLQFLFEYFSETQRNKGNFPGRFSGRQFSNSRSEMNVSTLELGDSALYLCASSLWTGVNTEAFFGQGTRLTVV.

The V and J genes are TRBV6-5 and TRBJ1-2, with TRBD1 as a possible D gene (6 bases). Germline CDR1 reads MNHEY; CDR2 reads SVGAGI. V was shortened by 0 bases and J by 2 bases, with 10 bases between the two germline ends. This CDR3 is built from 15 residues. The CDR3 spells CASSYSTRGNYGYTF. The CDR3 DNA reads as TGTGCCAGCAGTTACTCGACCAGGGGAAACTATGGCTACACCTTC.

The chain combines TRBV27 with TRBJ1-3; D may be TRBD1 (5 bases). This CDR3 contains 13 residues. Germline CDR1 is MNHEY and CDR2 is SMNVEV (reference sequence). Trimming removed 6 bases at V and 7 bases at J, with 13 bases between. The CDR3 here is CASRAGRANTIYF. CDR3 DNA: TGTGCCAGCAGGGCGGGGCGGGCGAACACCATATATTTT.

This clone was observed a few times. The chain is built from TRBV3-1 (or the pseudogene TRBV3-2) and TRBJ1-1; D gene ambiguous. Trimming stripped 5 bases from V and 1 base from J, with 8 bases between. Germline loops: CDR1 LGHDT, CDR2 YNNKEL (reference sequence). This CDR3 is built from 13 residues. The CDR3 DNA reads as TGTGCCAGCAGCGGAGACTCGAACACTGAAGCTTTCTTT. It encodes CASSGDSNTEAFF.

This clone was observed once. The CDR3 DNA follows: TGCGCCAGCAGCGCAGGCCGGGGTACAGATACGCAGTATTTT. Translated: CASSAGRGTDTQYF. The chain is built from TRBV5-1 and TRBJ2-3; D possibly corresponds to TRBD2 (5 bases). This CDR3 has 14 amino acids. The V end lost 4 bases, the J end lost 3 bases, and 12 bases lay between the germline ends. Germline V gene lookup returns CDR1 SGHRS and CDR2 YFSETQ.